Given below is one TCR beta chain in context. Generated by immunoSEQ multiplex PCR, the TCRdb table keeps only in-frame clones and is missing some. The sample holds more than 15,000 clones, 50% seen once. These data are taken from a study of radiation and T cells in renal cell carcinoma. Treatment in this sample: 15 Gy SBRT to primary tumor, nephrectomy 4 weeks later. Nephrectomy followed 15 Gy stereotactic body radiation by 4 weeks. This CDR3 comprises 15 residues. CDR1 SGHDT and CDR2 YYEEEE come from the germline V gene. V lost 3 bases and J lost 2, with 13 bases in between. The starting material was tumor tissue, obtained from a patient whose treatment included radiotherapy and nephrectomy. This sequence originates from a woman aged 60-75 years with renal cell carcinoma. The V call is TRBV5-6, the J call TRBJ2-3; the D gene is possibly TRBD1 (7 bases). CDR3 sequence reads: CASSWGDRYTDTQYF. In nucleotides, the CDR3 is TGTGCCAGCAGCTGGGGGGACAGATACACAGATACGCAGTATTTT.